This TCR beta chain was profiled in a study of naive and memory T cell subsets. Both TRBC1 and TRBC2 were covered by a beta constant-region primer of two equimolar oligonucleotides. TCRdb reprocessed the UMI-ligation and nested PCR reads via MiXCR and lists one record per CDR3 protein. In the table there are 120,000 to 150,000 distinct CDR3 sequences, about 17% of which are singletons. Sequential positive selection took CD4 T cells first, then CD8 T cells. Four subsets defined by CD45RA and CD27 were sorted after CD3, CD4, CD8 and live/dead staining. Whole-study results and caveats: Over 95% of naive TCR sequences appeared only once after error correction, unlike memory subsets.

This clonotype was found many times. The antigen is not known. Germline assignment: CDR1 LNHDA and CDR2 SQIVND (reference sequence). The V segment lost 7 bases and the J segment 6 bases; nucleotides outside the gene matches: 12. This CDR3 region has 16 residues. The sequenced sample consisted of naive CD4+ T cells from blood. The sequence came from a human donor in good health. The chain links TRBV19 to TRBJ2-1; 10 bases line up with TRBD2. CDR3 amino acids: CASIPPLAGSLNEQFF. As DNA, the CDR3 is TGTGCCAGTATCCCCCCACTAGCGGGAAGTCTCAATGAGCAGTTCTTC. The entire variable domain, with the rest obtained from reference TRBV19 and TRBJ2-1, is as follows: DGGITQSPKYLFRKEGQNVTLSCEQNLNHDAMYWYRQDPGQGLRLIYYSQIVNDFQKGDIAEGYSVSREKKESFPLTVTSAQKNPTAFYLCASIPPLAGSLNEQFFGPGTRLTVL.